This TCR beta chain derives from a study of cytomegalovirus exposure and HLA in healthy donors. Study results and caveats: Sequencing depth across donors, presence/absence analyses assumed, was roughly uniform.

Notes on this clone: The antigen is undetermined.

Germline-derived CDR1 and CDR2 are SGDLS and YYNGEE. The ends were cut back, 1 base at V and 7 bases at J, with 14 bases in the middle. The CDR3 runs 14 residues. The PCR made use of 60 Vbeta and 13 Jbeta primers. The repertoire was sequenced with immunoSEQ multiplex PCR; TCRdb's copy has only in-frame clones and lacks some. The profile shows about 130,000 clones, about 85% of them singletons. The chain is built from TRBV9 and TRBJ1-1; D not certain. What was sequenced was PBMCs. The source of this sequence is a man in his late teens or twenties in good health and CMV-seropositive. CDR3 DNA: TGTGCCAGCAGCGTACCAAGTCCTTCCGGTGAAGCTTTCTTT. Its protein product is CASSVPSPSGEAFF. The variable domain in full, with the rest retrieved from reference TRBV9 and TRBJ1-1, is DSGVTQTPKHLITATGQRVTLRCSPRSGDLSVYWYQQSLDQGLQFLIQYYNGEERAKGNILERFSAQQFPDLHSELNLSSLELGDSALYFCASSVPSPSGEAFFGQGTRLTVV.